The 24 T cell receptor beta chains presented below share a single source sample, sequenced in a study of T cell changes during pregnancy in multiple sclerosis (dated by TCRdb to the late 2010s). The library came from the immunoSEQ multiplex PCR assay. TCRdb carries this immuneACCESS record with in-frame sequences only. Its versions omit some clonotypes, under half of them owing to an unresolved V gene in the studies checked, with the rest unexplained. The sample table holds roughly 70,000 clones, of which about nine tenths were seen once. 3% to 3.5% of the sample belongs to the ten largest clones. Sequenced material: peripheral blood, taken before pregnancy. The receptors were gathered from a female donor with multiple sclerosis, enrolled in a pregnancy study.

The genes are TRBV2 and TRBJ2-2, with D unclear. Trimming shortened V by 5 bases and J by 4 bases, and 11 bases separated the two germline ends. This CDR3 has 14 residues. CDR1 and CDR2 from the germline V gene are SNHLY and FYNNEI. CDR3 in DNA: TGTGCCAGCAGTCGAGATCCGAGCACCGGGGAGCTGTTTTTT. This encodes CASSRDPSTGELFF.

The chain recombines TRBV9 with TRBJ2-1, with TRBD2 identical over 10 bases. The CDR3 totals 15 residues. The V and J ends lost 4 bases and 6 bases, in that order; junction bases with no gene match: 7. The germline V gene has CDR1 SGDLS and CDR2 YYNGEE. The DNA for the CDR3 is TGTGCCAGCAGCATCCCCGGGACTAGCGTCAATGAGCAGTTCTTC. Translation gives CASSIPGTSVNEQFF.

The rearrangement links TRBV5-6 to TRBJ1-5; weak D call: TRBD1 (5 bases). V was trimmed by 3 bases and J by 2 bases, leaving 9 bases between them. The CDR3 consists of 14 residues. Germline V lookup: CDR1 SGHDT, CDR2 YYEEEE. CDR3: CASSSTGRNQPQHF. In DNA, the CDR3 is TGTGCCAGCAGCTCAACAGGACGCAATCAGCCCCAGCATTTT.

V and J are TRBV18 and TRBJ1-1, with a tentative D call TRBD1 (5 bases). Germline V gene sequence: CDR1 KGHSH, CDR2 LQKENI. Trimming left V 1 base short and J 5 bases short, with 17 bases between. This CDR3 is 16 amino acids long. The CDR3 here is CASSPRAGGWGTEAFF. The CDR3 nucleotides are TGTGCCAGCTCACCACGTGCCGGGGGTTGGGGAACTGAAGCTTTCTTT.

This chain joins TRBV7-9 and TRBJ1-1; D is possibly TRBD1 (6 bases). Between the trimmed V and J ends, which lost 5 bases and 4 bases, there was a span of 17 bases. This CDR3 has 15 residues. CDR1 SEHNR and CDR2 FQNEAQ come from the germline V gene (reference sequence). CDR3 region: CASSPNRDLTTEAFF. Written as DNA, the CDR3 is TGTGCCAGCAGCCCGAACAGGGATTTGACCACTGAAGCTTTCTTT.

The CDR3 nucleotides are TGTGCCAGCAGCTTAAACAGTCCTAGCACAGATACGCAGTATTTT. Its translation is CASSLNSPSTDTQYF. The chain couples TRBV7-2 to TRBJ2-3, with no clear D. Trimming removed 2 bases from V and 0 bases from J, with 9 bases in between. Germline lookup yields CDR1 SGHTA and CDR2 FQGNSA. This CDR3 region has 15 residues.

The J gene is TRBJ2-2, the V gene TRBV5-1; maybe TRBD2 (6 bases). Germline assignment: CDR1 SGHRS and CDR2 YFSETQ. The length of the CDR3 is 14 residues. Trimming left V 5 bases short and J 0 bases short, with 8 bases between. The CDR3: CASRGEANTGELFF. Here the CDR3 DNA reads TGCGCCAGCAGGGGGGAGGCGAACACCGGGGAGCTGTTTTTT.

The chain recombines TRBV4-2 with TRBJ2-5; weak D call: TRBD2 (5 bases). The V end was cut by 2 bases, the J end by 0 bases, with 16 bases between. The length of the CDR3 is 17 residues. In germline, CDR1 is LGHNA, CDR2 YNFKEQ. The CDR3 reads CASSQMGAATYQETQYF. Written as DNA, the CDR3 is TGTGCCAGCAGCCAAATGGGAGCGGCGACGTACCAAGAGACCCAGTACTTC.

V gene TRBV7-2 combines with J gene TRBJ1-5, with D perhaps TRBD1 (5 bases). The CDR3 has 14 residues. V gave up 3 bases and J gave up 4 bases, with 10 bases separating them. Per the germline V gene, CDR1 is SGHTA and CDR2 is FQGNSA. CDR3 bases: TGTGCCAGCAGCTTCATTCAGGGAAATCAGCCCCAGCATTTT. This codes for CASSFIQGNQPQHF.

The chain carries TRBV4-1 and TRBJ2-5; D is uncertain. The CDR3 is made up of 15 amino acids. Between the trimmed V and J ends, which lost 4 bases and 2 bases, there was a span of 14 bases. Germline lookup yields CDR1 MGHRA and CDR2 YSYEKL. Here the CDR3 DNA reads TGCGCCAGCAGCCCGCTGGCGGAGTTTCAAGAGACCCAGTACTTC. Its translation: CASSPLAEFQETQYF.

V usage is TRBV7-2 and J usage is TRBJ1-2, with D hard to call. The germline V and J ends were trimmed by 7 bases and 7 bases, with 13 bases remaining between them. CDR3 length: 12 residues. Germline V gives CDR1 SGHTA, CDR2 FQGNSA. CDR3: CASTLLHSGYTF. Written as DNA, the CDR3 is TGTGCCAGCACCCTACTCCATAGTGGCTACACCTTC.

This clone was recorded at least ten times. The junction departs from germline at one end; a sequencing error may be responsible. This chain uses TRBV4-1 with TRBJ1-4; 7 positions match TRBD1. CDR3 length: 13 amino acids. Per germline, CDR1 MGHRA and CDR2 YSYEKL. The CDR3 region is CASRQGTAEKLFF. In nucleotides, the CDR3 is TGCGCCAGCAGACAAGGGACAGCTGAAAAACTGTTTTTT.

The chain recombines TRBV7-9 with TRBJ2-7; possibly TRBD2 for D (5 bases). The V end lost 2 bases, the J end lost 0 bases, and 8 bases lay between the germline ends. Germline-derived CDR1 and CDR2 are SEHNR and FQNEAQ (reference sequence). The CDR3 consists of 14 residues. CDR3 in amino acids: CASSLSGNSYEQYF. CDR3 coding DNA: TGTGCCAGCAGCTTATCGGGGAACTCCTACGAGCAGTACTTC.

The rearrangement joins TRBV7-3 to TRBJ1-1; D perhaps matches TRBD1 (5 bases). CDR1 is SGHTA, CDR2 FQGTGA, per germline. V dropped 5 bases and J dropped 0 bases, with 10 bases sitting between them. The CDR3 loop spans 14 amino acids. CDR3 sequence: CASSRAGLNTEAFF. The CDR3 DNA reads TGTGCCAGCAGCCGGGCGGGGCTGAACACTGAAGCTTTCTTT. Combining the CDR3 with reference TRBV7-3 and TRBJ1-1 gives the whole variable domain GAGVSQTPSNKVTEKGKYVELRCDPISGHTALYWYRQSLGQGPEFLIYFQGTGAADDSGLPNDRFFAVRPEGSVSTLKIQRTERGDSAVYLCASSRAGLNTEAFFGQGTRLTVV.

This CDR3 reads CASLSLTGITEAFF. The DNA for the CDR3 is TGTGCCAGCCTTTCGCTTACAGGGATCACTGAAGCTTTCTTT. V usage is TRBV7-8 and J usage is TRBJ1-1; maybe TRBD1 (6 bases). Germline V gene data show CDR1 as SGHVS and CDR2 as FQNEAQ. Trimming cost V 8 bases and J 4 bases, with 17 bases left between them. This CDR3 comprises 14 residues.

The rearrangement uses TRBV30 and TRBJ1-2; D call uncertain. This CDR3 is 12 amino acids long. V lost 4 bases to trimming and J lost 4 bases, with 10 bases between them. The germline gives CDR1 GTSNPN, CDR2 SVGIG (reference sequence). The CDR3, as DNA: TGTGCCTGGACCCTCGCGAGCTATGGCTACACCTTC. This encodes CAWTLASYGYTF.

The chain recombines TRBV30 with TRBJ1-5, with a possible D match to TRBD1 (5 bases). CDR1 is GTSNPN, CDR2 SVGIG, per germline (reference sequence). V was pared by 0 bases and J by 2 bases, with 14 bases between. CDR3 size: 16 residues. CDR3 sequence reads: CAWSVAGFLGNQPQHF. The CDR3 nucleotides are TGTGCCTGGAGTGTGGCAGGGTTTCTAGGCAATCAGCCCCAGCATTTT.

V and J are TRBV27 and TRBJ2-1, with D possibly TRBD2 on 5 matching bases. Germline-derived CDR1 and CDR2 are MNHEY and SMNVEV (reference sequence). The CDR3 loop spans 15 amino acids. Trimming cost V 5 bases and J 3 bases, with 14 bases left between them. CDR3 sequence (DNA): TGTGCCAGCAGTCCCGGAGTGGAGGTCTACAATGAGCAGTTCTTC. It is translated as CASSPGVEVYNEQFF.

The chain combines TRBV5-6 with TRBJ1-4, with a tentative D call TRBD1 (6 bases). Trimming cost V 0 bases and J 8 bases, with 14 bases left between them. The V gene's germline CDR1 is SGHDT and CDR2 YYEEEE. CDR3 length equals 15 residues. CDR3 DNA: TGTGCCAGCAGCTTGGGGGTCAGGGGATCGGAAAAACTGTTTTTT. Translating gives CASSLGVRGSEKLFF.

J is TRBJ1-3 and V is TRBV30, with a weak D call TRBD1 (6 bases). Per the germline V gene, CDR1 is GTSNPN and CDR2 is SVGIG (reference sequence). The V and J ends lost 4 bases and 1 base respectively, with 23 bases between them. CDR3 size: 18 residues. CDR3 sequence (DNA): TGTGCCTGGATGGCTTTAACAATCCAGGGGTGGTCTGGAAACACCATATATTTT. Its translation is CAWMALTIQGWSGNTIYF.

The chain has TRBV11-3 and TRBJ2-1, with 7 bases lining up with TRBD1. Per the germline V gene, CDR1 is SGHNT and CDR2 is YENEEA. The CDR3 spans 15 residues. After removal of 2 bases from V and 8 bases from J, the junction contained 9 bases not matched to a gene. The CDR3 region is CASSLTRGSGDEQFF. In DNA form, the CDR3 reads TGTGCCAGCAGCTTAACCAGGGGGAGCGGCGATGAGCAGTTCTTC.

The chain uses TRBV4-3 and TRBJ2-3, with D perhaps TRBD1 (5 bases). Trimming took off 0 bases at V and 2 bases at J, with 12 bases between the two ends. CDR3 length: 16 residues. Germline CDR1 is LGHNA and CDR2 is YSLEER. The CDR3 region is CASSQDGRGPTDTQYF. In nucleotides, the CDR3 is TGCGCCAGCAGCCAAGACGGAAGGGGCCCCACAGATACGCAGTATTTT.

V is TRBV7-2 and J is TRBJ2-7; the match to TRBD2 covers 11 bases. The V gene end was trimmed by 1 base and the J gene end by 2 bases; junction bases not matched to a gene: 10. CDR1 SGHTA and CDR2 FQGNSA come from the germline V gene. This CDR3 comprises 18 residues. The CDR3 nucleotides read TGTGCCAGCAGCTTAGTTCTAGCGGGGGGATCGTCGCCCTACGAGCAGTACTTC. Residues: CASSLVLAGGSSPYEQYF.

This sequence joins TRBV12-5 and TRBJ1-1; D is uncertain. This CDR3 spans 13 amino acids. Germline V gene sequence: CDR1 LGHNT, CDR2 FRNRAP. The V end lost 3 bases, the J end lost 7 bases, and 12 bases lay between the germline ends. Written as DNA, the CDR3 is TGTGCTAGTGGTTTTGAAGAACCGAGTGAAGCTTTCTTT. This codes for CASGFEEPSEAFF.